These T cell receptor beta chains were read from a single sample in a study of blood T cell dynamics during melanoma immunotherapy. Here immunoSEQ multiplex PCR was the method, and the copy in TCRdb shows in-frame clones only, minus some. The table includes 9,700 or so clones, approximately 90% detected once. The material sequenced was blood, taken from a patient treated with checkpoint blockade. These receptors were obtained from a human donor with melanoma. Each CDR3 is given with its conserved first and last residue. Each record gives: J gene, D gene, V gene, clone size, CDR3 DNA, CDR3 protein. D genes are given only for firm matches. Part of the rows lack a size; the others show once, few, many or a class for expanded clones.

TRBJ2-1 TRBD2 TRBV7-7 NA TGTGCTAGCAGCGGGACCGGGACCCAGCAGTTCTTC CASSGTGTQQFF
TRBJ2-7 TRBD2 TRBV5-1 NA TGCGCCAGCAGCCGCGGTCGACTAGCGGGAGGCGAGCAGTACTTC CASSRGRLAGGEQYF
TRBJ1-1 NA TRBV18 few TGTGCCAGCTCACCACGGTCGGCAGATGAAGCTTTCTTT CASSPRSADEAFF
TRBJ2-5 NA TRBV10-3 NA TGTGCCATCAGTGAGGGCCAGGGAGCGGGTGAGACCCAGTACTTC CAISEGQGAGETQYF
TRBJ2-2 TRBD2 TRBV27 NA TGTGCCAGCAGTTTAGGGGGGGGCACCGGGGAGCTGTTTTTT CASSLGGGTGELFF
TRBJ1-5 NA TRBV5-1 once TGCGCCAGCAGCTTGGGGCCAGCATTGGGGCAGCCCCAGCATTTT CASSLGPALGQPQHF
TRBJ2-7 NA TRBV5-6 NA TGTGCCAGCAGCACTGTCTACGAGCAGTACTTC CASSTVYEQYF
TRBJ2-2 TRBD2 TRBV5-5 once TGTGCCAGCAGCTCTGGGGCTAGCGGGAGTGAGAACACCGGGGAGCTGTTTTTT CASSSGASGSENTGELFF
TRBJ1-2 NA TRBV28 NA TGTGCCAGCAGTAGACAAGCTAACTATGGCTACACCTTC CASSRQANYGYTF
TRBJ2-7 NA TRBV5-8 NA TGTGCCAGCAGCAGGGACCCAGGAGAGCAGTACTTC CASSRDPGEQYF
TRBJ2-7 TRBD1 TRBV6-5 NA TGTGCCAGCAGCCCCCGGGACAGGGCCTACGAGCAGTACTTC CASSPRDRAYEQYF
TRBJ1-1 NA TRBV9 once TGTGCCAGCAGCGTGAGGGGAATGAACACTGAAGCTTTCTTT CASSVRGMNTEAFF
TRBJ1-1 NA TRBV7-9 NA TGTGCCAGCAGCCCGTCGGTAGGGCACACTGAAGCTTTCTTT CASSPSVGHTEAFF